This T cell receptor (beta chain) comes out of a study of shared clonotypes between healthy human individuals. Germline loops: CDR1 MNHNS, CDR2 SASEGT. The CDR3 covers 15 residues. With 2 bases removed from V and 6 bases from J, the gap between germline ends came to 15 bases. Libraries were prepared by immunoSEQ multiplex PCR; TCRdb keeps only in-frame clonotypes and omits some of them. The sample lists 2 million to 2.5 million clones, 93% occurring once. The source is a man between 18 and 35 years old in good health. Some clones in this sample may be carry-over from other donors' samples. This rearrangement joins TRBV6-1 to TRBJ2-3; no definite D call. Sequencing was carried out using naive CD4+ T cells from PBMCs. Subset denoted: CD45RA+ positively selected. The CDR3 sequence is CASSEILSQWDTQYF. CDR3 in DNA: TGTGCCAGCAGTGAAATTCTGTCCCAATGGGATACGCAGTATTTT.